The 24 T cell receptor beta chains in this list originate from one sample, sequenced in a study of post-analysis software for immune sequencing data. Study observations and caveats: Higher frequency in patients than in controls was seen for roughly five TRBV segments, with TRBV5-6, TRBV5-1 and TRBV20-1 among them.

Presence of unique molecular identifiers characterized the TCR beta cDNA libraries. TCRdb reprocessed the PCR reads with MiXCR, giving one entry per CDR3 protein. The data show about 460,000 distinct CDR3 sequences, 40% to 55% seen once. Their antigen targets remain unknown. Material: blood. Source of these receptors: a girl aged 10 to 17 with multiple sclerosis.

The table lists this clonotype with a few counts. V usage is TRBV29-1 and J usage is TRBJ2-2; D is undetermined. CDR1 is SQVTM and CDR2 is ANQGSEA in the germline V gene. V was cut by 0 bases and J by 3 bases, with 8 bases left in between. The CDR3 consists of 14 residues. The CDR3 loop is CSVEDPFHTGELFF. Written as DNA, the CDR3 is TGCAGCGTTGAAGATCCCTTCCACACCGGGGAGCTGTTTTTT.

The chain carries TRBV28 and TRBJ1-5, with 8 bases lining up with TRBD1. Germline-derived CDR1 and CDR2 are MDHEN and SYDVKM. The junction had 11 bases not matched to a gene; V was cut back by 7 bases and J by 6 bases. There are 15 residues in the CDR3. CDR3 coding DNA: TGTGCCAGCACCTCTTCCGGACAGGGCGGTCAGCCCCAGCATTTT. Translation: CASTSSGQGGQPQHF. Variable domain in full (rest from reference TRBV28 and TRBJ1-5): DVKVTQSSRYLVKRTGEKVFLECVQDMDHENMFWYRQDPGLGLRLIYFSYDVKMKEKGDIPEGYSVSREKKERFSLILESASTNQTSMYLCASTSSGQGGQPQHFGDGTRLSIL.

The chain combines TRBV20-1 with TRBJ2-5; 8 nucleotides align to TRBD1. The trim removed 5 bases at V and 2 bases at J, leaving 10 bases unmatched. The CDR3 is made up of 15 amino acids. CDR1 and CDR2 (germline): DFQATT, SNEGSKA (reference sequence). The CDR3 protein is CSADLDREPQETQYF. The CDR3 bases are TGCAGTGCTGACCTGGACAGGGAGCCTCAAGAGACCCAGTACTTC.

V gene TRBV28 combines with J gene TRBJ2-1; a possible D gene is TRBD2 (6 bases). Trimming removed 7 bases at V and 3 bases at J, with 13 bases between. The CDR3 totals 14 residues. Germline V gene sequence: CDR1 MDHEN, CDR2 SYDVKM. DNA for the CDR3: TGTGCCAGCAACTTAGCGGTGAACTACAATGAGCAGTTCTTC. Protein: CASNLAVNYNEQFF.

This rearrangement joins TRBV5-6 to TRBJ2-1, with a possible D match to TRBD1 (5 bases). Trimming removed 2 bases from V and 0 bases from J, with 9 bases in between. The CDR3 runs 15 residues. Germline V lookup: CDR1 SGHDT, CDR2 YYEEEE. CDR3 nucleotides: TGTGCCAGCAGCTTTGTAGGGGTCTCCTACAATGAGCAGTTCTTC. This encodes CASSFVGVSYNEQFF.

This chain uses TRBV28 with TRBJ2-5, with TRBD1 matching over 7 bases. CDR3 length: 15 residues. Germline V gene sequence: CDR1 MDHEN, CDR2 SYDVKM. The J segment lost 2 bases and the V segment lost 1 base, leaving 4 bases of the junction unmatched. The DNA for the CDR3 is TGTGCCAGCAGTTTATTAAGGGACAGACAAGAGACCCAGTACTTC. Translated, it gives CASSLLRDRQETQYF.

In its sample, this clonotype was seen a few times. The chain couples TRBV5-1 to TRBJ2-5; 16 bases map to TRBD2. The CDR3 loop spans 17 amino acids. CDR1 and CDR2 from the germline V gene are SGHRS and YFSETQ. With 4 bases clipped from V and 1 base from J, the junction kept 4 bases outside the gene matches. This CDR3 is CASSIGTSGRGQETQYF. CDR3 DNA sequence: TGCGCCAGCAGCATCGGGACTAGCGGGAGGGGCCAAGAGACCCAGTACTTC.

This sequence joins TRBV4-3 and TRBJ1-6, with 8 nucleotides matching TRBD1. This CDR3 has 15 amino acids. In germline, CDR1 is LGHNA, CDR2 YSLEER. The ends lost 0 bases at V and 10 bases at J; junction bases unmatched: 5. CDR3 region: CASSQEGQASSPLHF. The CDR3 bases are TGCGCCAGCAGCCAAGAGGGACAGGCCAGCTCACCCCTCCACTTT.

This clonotype came up a few times. V usage is TRBV27 and J usage is TRBJ2-1; 15 bases align to TRBD2. The trim removed 7 bases at V and 7 bases at J, leaving 11 bases unmatched. CDR1 and CDR2 from the germline V gene are MNHEY and SMNVEV (reference sequence). The CDR3 is made up of 17 amino acids. CDR3 DNA: TGTGCCAGCACCTCCCCAGGACTAGCGGGAGGGGGAAATGAGCAGTTCTTC. This codes for CASTSPGLAGGGNEQFF.

There are a few counts of this clonotype. This chain connects TRBV12-3 or TRBV12-4 to TRBJ1-1, with D hard to call. The CDR3 has 14 amino acids. V shed 6 bases and J shed 0 bases, with 11 bases lying between them. CDR3 sequence (DNA): TGTGCCAGCAGGACATGGGAGTTGAACACTGAAGCTTTCTTT. Its translation: CASRTWELNTEAFF.

The genes are TRBV6-1 and TRBJ1-5, with D unclear. The V end lost 6 bases, the J end lost 2 bases, and 11 bases lay between the germline ends. Germline V gives CDR1 MNHNS, CDR2 SASEGT. CDR3 length: 14 residues. The DNA of the CDR3 is TGTGCCAGCAGCTACTTTGGGGGCAATCAGCCCCAGCATTTT. Its translation is CASSYFGGNQPQHF.

This clonotype was counted a few times. The rearrangement joins TRBV29-1 to TRBJ2-5; 10 bases map to TRBD1. The end of the DNA fits TRBJ2-7 better, so the J call may be wrong. This CDR3 is built from 15 residues. Germline V gives CDR1 SQVTM, CDR2 ANQGSEA. Written as DNA, the CDR3 is TGCAGCGTTGAAGAAGAAAGGGACAGGGGCTACGAGCAGTACTTC. Translating it yields CSVEEERDRGYEQYF.

This rearrangement joins TRBV7-2 to TRBJ2-7, with D perhaps assigned TRBD1 or TRBD2 (5 bases each). From germline, CDR1 is SGHTA and CDR2 FQGNSA. The CDR3 contains 14 residues. V lost 1 base and J lost 10, with 17 bases in between. The CDR3 is CASSLGGSERDQYF. The CDR3 bases are TGTGCCAGCAGCTTAGGGGGGTCGGAAAGGGACCAGTACTTC. Looking up the rest from reference TRBV7-2 and TRBJ2-7 gives the full variable domain: GAGVSQSPSNKVTEKGKDVELRCDPISGHTALYWYRQSLGQGLEFLIYFQGNSAPDKSGLPSDRFSAERTGGSVSTLTIQRTQQEDSAVYLCASSLGGSERDQYFGPGTRLTVT.

The chain couples TRBV27 to TRBJ2-7; 10 bases are a match to TRBD2. This CDR3 region has 15 residues. Germline CDR1 reads MNHEY; CDR2 reads SMNVEV (reference sequence). V gave up 7 bases and J gave up 1 base; unmatched junction bases: 7. CDR3 nucleotide sequence: TGTGCCAGCACCTCACGAGCGGGAGGGTCCTACGAGCAGTACTTC. Its protein is CASTSRAGGSYEQYF.

The CDR3 DNA follows: TGTGCCAGCAGCTTAGCGCTTTGGCGCAACTCTCACAATGAGCAGTTCTTC. As protein: CASSLALWRNSHNEQFF. The chain is built from TRBV7-2 and TRBJ2-1, with D unresolved. CDR1 SGHTA and CDR2 FQGNSA come from the germline V gene. This CDR3 is 17 amino acids long. V gave up 0 bases and J gave up 5 bases, with 17 bases separating them.

The rearrangement links TRBV4-3 to TRBJ2-7; D unresolved. V lost 0 bases, J lost 3 bases, and 12 bases lay in between. The CDR3 loop spans 15 amino acids. From germline, CDR1 is LGHNA and CDR2 YSLEER. The DNA of the CDR3 is TGCGCCAGCAGCCAAGATCTTCAGGTGGGCTACGAGCAGTACTTC. Amino acid sequence: CASSQDLQVGYEQYF.

The V call is TRBV6-1, the J call TRBJ1-4; D remains ambiguous. This CDR3 has 17 residues. Per the germline V gene, CDR1 is MNHNS and CDR2 is SASEGT. V lost 6 bases to trimming and J lost 0 bases, with 17 bases between them. The CDR3 bases are TGTGCCAGCAGCGAATGGCCCGTACCTGCAACTAATGAAAAACTGTTTTTT. This encodes CASSEWPVPATNEKLFF.

A few counts support this clonotype. The chain recombines TRBV4-2 with TRBJ1-2; 11 positions match TRBD1. In germline, CDR1 is LGHNA, CDR2 YNFKEQ. The CDR3 runs 15 residues. Trimming removed 8 bases from V and 8 bases from J; junction bases left unmatched: 13. The CDR3 coding sequence is TGTGCCAGCCGTCAAACCCCGGGACAGGGGGTCGGCTACACCTTC. This codes for CASRQTPGQGVGYTF.

The rearrangement joins TRBV15 to TRBJ2-1, with 9 bases aligning to TRBD2. Germline loops: CDR1 LNHNV, CDR2 YYDKDF (reference sequence). The CDR3 is 17 residues long. J was trimmed by 5 bases and V by 0 bases; bases with no gene match: 8. The CDR3 is CATSRDWGGRANNEQFF. The CDR3 DNA reads as TGTGCCACCAGCAGAGATTGGGGCGGGAGGGCCAACAATGAGCAGTTCTTC.

This clonotype was counted between two and nine times. V usage is TRBV27 and J usage is TRBJ1-2; 11 bases are a match to TRBD1. The CDR3 is made up of 14 amino acids. The J segment lost 8 bases and the V segment lost 2 bases, leaving 4 bases of the junction unmatched. Germline V gene sequence: CDR1 MNHEY, CDR2 SMNVEV (reference sequence). CDR3 DNA sequence: TGTGCCAGCAGTTTAAGGGACAGGGGGTCGGGCTACACCTTC. Protein: CASSLRDRGSGYTF.

This clonotype has just a few counts. This chain links TRBV7-8 with TRBJ2-2; D unclear. Germline CDR1 and CDR2: SGHVS and FQNEAQ. This CDR3 has 12 amino acids. Trimming stripped 1 base from V and 7 bases from J, with 4 bases between. This CDR3 reads CASSLEGGELFF. In DNA form, the CDR3 reads TGTGCCAGCAGCTTAGAGGGCGGGGAGCTGTTTTTT.

This clonotype has a handful of counts. The genes are TRBV6-1 and TRBJ2-7, with 7 bases matching TRBD1. Per germline, CDR1 MNHNS and CDR2 SASEGT. After removal of 4 bases from V and 6 bases from J, the junction contained 9 bases not matched to a gene. The CDR3 runs to 14 residues. This CDR3 is CASSGRGGFGEQYF. DNA for the CDR3: TGTGCCAGCAGTGGAAGAGGGGGCTTTGGCGAGCAGTACTTC.

The gene calls are TRBV6-2 or TRBV6-3 and TRBJ2-7; no clear D gene. The ends were cut back, 6 bases at V and 2 bases at J, with 8 bases in the middle. In germline, CDR1 is MNHEY, CDR2 SVGEGT. This CDR3 comprises 12 residues. CDR3 DNA: TGTGCCAGCAGCCCCCAGACCTACGAGCAGTACTTC. Translated: CASSPQTYEQYF.

The chain uses TRBV7-3 and TRBJ2-5; 9 bases match TRBD2. Germline CDR1 and CDR2: SGHTA and FQGTGA. J was trimmed by 2 bases and V by 1 base; bases with no gene match: 5. This CDR3 is 16 amino acids long. CDR3 sequence: CASSLIPSGVQETQYF. The CDR3 region has the DNA TGTGCCAGCAGCTTAATTCCTAGCGGGGTGCAAGAGACCCAGTACTTC. Using reference TRBV7-3 and TRBJ2-5 for the parts outside the CDR3, the full variable domain is GAGVSQTPSNKVTEKGKYVELRCDPISGHTALYWYRQSLGQGPEFLIYFQGTGAADDSGLPNDRFFAVRPEGSVSTLKIQRTERGDSAVYLCASSLIPSGVQETQYFGPGTRLLVL.